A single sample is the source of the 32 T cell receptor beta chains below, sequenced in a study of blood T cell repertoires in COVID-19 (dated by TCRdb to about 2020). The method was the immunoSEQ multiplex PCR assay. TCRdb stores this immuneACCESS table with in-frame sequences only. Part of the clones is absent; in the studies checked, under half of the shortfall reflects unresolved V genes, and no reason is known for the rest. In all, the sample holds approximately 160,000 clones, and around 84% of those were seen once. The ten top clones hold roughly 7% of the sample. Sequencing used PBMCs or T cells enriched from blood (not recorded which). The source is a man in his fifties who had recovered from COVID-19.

The CDR3 nucleotides are TGTGCCAGCAGGGCCGCGAACACTGAAGCTTTCTTT. Residues: CASRAANTEAFF. This chain links TRBV7-9 with TRBJ1-1; the D is unclear. Trimming pared 6 bases from V and 1 base from J, leaving 6 bases between. CDR3 length equals 12 residues. CDR1 is SEHNR and CDR2 is FQNEAQ in the germline V gene (reference sequence).

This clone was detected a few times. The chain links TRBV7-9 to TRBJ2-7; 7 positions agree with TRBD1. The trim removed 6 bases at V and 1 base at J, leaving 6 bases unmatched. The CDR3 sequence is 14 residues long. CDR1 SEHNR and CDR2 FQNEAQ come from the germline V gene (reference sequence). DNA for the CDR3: TGTGCCAGCAGTAGCGACAGGGCTTCCTACGAGCAGTACTTC. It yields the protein CASSSDRASYEQYF.

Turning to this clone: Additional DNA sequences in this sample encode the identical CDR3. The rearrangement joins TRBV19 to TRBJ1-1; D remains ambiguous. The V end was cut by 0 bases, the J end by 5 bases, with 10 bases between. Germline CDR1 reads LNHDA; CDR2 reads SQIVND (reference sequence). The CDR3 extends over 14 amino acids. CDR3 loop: CASSIDRGGTEAFF. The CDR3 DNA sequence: TGTGCCAGTAGTATAGATCGGGGAGGGACTGAAGCTTTCTTT.

The DNA for the CDR3 is TGTGCCAGCAGTTACCTCACAGGGGGCGACTATGGCTACACCTTC. Translation: CASSYLTGGDYGYTF. The rearrangement uses TRBV6-6 and TRBJ1-2; 9 bases align to TRBD1. Germline values: CDR1 MNHNY, CDR2 SVGAGI (reference sequence). J was trimmed by 3 bases and V by 2 bases; bases with no gene match: 4. This CDR3 contains 15 residues.

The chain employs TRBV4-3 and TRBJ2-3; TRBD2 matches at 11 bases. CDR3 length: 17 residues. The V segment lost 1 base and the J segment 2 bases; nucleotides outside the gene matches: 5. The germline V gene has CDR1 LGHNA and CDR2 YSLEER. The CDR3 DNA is TGCGCCAGCAGCCAAGTTCCTAGCGGGGGGTACACAGATACGCAGTATTTT. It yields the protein CASSQVPSGGYTDTQYF.

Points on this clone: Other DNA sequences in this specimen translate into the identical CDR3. The CDR3 nucleotides are TGTGCCAGCAGCTTAGATTTAAATCAGCCCCAGCATTTT. Amino acids: CASSLDLNQPQHF. V usage is TRBV11-2 and J usage is TRBJ1-5; D gene unclear. V was cut by 0 bases and J by 4 bases, with 4 bases left in between. Germline V gene lookup returns CDR1 SGHAT and CDR2 FQNNGV. The CDR3 is made up of 13 amino acids. The variable domain in full, completed from reference TRBV11-2 and TRBJ1-5, reads EAGVAQSPRYKIIEKRQSVAFWCNPISGHATLYWYQQILGQGPKLLIQFQNNGVVDDSQLPKDRFSAERLKGVDSTLKIQPAKLEDSAVYLCASSLDLNQPQHFGDGTRLSIL.

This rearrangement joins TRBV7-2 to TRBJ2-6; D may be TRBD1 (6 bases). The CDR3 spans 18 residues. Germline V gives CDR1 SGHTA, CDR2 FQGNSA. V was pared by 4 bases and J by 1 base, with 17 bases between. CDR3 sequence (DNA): TGTGCCAGCAGCTCGGACAGCCCTACGGATTCTGGGGCCAACGTCCTGACTTTC. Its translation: CASSSDSPTDSGANVLTF.

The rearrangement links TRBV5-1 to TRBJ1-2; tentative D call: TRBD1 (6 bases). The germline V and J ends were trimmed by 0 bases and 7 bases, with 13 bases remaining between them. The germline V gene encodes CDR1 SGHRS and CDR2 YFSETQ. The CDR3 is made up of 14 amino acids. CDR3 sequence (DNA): TGCGCCAGCAGCTTGGCTCAGGGGAGAGGTGGCTACACCTTC. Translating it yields CASSLAQGRGGYTF.

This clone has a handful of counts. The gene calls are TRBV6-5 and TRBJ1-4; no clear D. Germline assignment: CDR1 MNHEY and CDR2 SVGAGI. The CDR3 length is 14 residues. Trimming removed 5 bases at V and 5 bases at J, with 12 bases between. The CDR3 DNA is TGTGCCAGCAGTATGGAGTCGGGGAATGAAAAACTGTTTTTT. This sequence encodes CASSMESGNEKLFF.

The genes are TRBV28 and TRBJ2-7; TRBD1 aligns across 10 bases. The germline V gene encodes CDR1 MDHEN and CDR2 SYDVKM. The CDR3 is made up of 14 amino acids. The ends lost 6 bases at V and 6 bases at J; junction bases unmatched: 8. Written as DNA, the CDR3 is TGTGCCAGCAGGACAGGGGGCGGGCACGCCGAGCAGTACTTC. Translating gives CASRTGGGHAEQYF.

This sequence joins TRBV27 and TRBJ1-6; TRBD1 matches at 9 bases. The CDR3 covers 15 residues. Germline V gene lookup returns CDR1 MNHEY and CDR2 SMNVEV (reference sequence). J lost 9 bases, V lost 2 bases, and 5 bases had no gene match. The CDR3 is CASSLGQGFSSPLHF. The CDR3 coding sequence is TGTGCCAGCAGTTTAGGACAGGGGTTTTCTTCACCCCTCCACTTT.

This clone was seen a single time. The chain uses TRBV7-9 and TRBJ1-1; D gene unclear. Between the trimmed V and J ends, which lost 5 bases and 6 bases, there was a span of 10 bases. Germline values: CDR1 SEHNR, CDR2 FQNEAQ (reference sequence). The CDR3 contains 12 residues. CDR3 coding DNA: TGTGCCAGCAGCCCGGGGATCGCTGAAGCTTTCTTT. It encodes CASSPGIAEAFF.

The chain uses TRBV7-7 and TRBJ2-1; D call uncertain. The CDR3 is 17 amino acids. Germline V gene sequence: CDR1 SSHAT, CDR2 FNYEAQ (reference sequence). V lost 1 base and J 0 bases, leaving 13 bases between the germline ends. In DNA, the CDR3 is TGTGCCAGCAGCTTAGAAACCCCCGCGAGCTCCTACAATGAGCAGTTCTTC. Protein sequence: CASSLETPASSYNEQFF.

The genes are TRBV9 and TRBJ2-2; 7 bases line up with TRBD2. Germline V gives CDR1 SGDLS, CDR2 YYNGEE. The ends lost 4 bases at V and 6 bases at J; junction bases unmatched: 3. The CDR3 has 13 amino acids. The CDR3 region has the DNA TGTGCCAGCAGCCCCCGGGAGGCCGGGGAGCTGTTTTTT. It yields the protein CASSPREAGELFF.

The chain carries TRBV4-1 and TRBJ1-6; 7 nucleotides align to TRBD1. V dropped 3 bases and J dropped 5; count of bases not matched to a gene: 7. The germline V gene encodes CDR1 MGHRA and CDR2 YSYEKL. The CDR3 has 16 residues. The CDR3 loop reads CASSQGRQGDNSPLHF. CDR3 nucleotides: TGCGCCAGCAGCCAGGGGAGGCAGGGGGATAATTCACCCCTCCACTTT.

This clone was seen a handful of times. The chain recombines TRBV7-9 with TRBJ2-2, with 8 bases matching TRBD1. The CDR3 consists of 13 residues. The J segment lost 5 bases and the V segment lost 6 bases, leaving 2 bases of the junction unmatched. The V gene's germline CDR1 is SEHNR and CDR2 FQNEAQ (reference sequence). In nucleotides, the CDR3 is TGTGCCAGCAGAAACAGGGGGACCGGGGAGCTGTTTTTT. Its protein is CASRNRGTGELFF.

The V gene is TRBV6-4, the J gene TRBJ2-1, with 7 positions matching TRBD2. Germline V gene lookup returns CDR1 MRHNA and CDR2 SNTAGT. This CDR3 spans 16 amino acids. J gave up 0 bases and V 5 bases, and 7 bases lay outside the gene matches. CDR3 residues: CASSRAGVSSYNEQFF. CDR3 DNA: TGTGCCAGCAGTCGGGCGGGGGTGAGCTCCTACAATGAGCAGTTCTTC.

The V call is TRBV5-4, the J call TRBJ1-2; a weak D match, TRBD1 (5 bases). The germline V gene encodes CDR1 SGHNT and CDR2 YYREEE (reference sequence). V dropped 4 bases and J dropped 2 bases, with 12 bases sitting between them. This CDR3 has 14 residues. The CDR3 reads CASSPEGQNYGYTF. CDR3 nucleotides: TGTGCCAGCAGCCCGGAGGGGCAGAACTATGGCTACACCTTC.

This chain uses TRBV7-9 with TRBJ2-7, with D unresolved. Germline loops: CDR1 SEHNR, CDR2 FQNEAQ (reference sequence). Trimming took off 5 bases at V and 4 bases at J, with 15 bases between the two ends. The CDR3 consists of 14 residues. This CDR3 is CASSPPARLYEQYF. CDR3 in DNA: TGTGCCAGCAGCCCCCCGGCTAGATTGTACGAGCAGTACTTC.

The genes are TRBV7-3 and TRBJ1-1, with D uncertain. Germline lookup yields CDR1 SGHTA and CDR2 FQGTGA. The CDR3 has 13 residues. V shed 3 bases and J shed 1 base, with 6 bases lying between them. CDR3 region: CASSLTPNTEAFF. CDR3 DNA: TGTGCCAGCAGCTTGACACCGAACACTGAAGCTTTCTTT.

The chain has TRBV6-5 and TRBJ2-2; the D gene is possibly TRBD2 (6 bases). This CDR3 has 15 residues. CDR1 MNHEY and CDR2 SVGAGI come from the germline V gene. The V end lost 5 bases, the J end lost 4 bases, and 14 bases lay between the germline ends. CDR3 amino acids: CASSTRDFGTGELFF. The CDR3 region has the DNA TGTGCCAGCAGTACCCGGGACTTTGGCACCGGGGAGCTGTTTTTT.

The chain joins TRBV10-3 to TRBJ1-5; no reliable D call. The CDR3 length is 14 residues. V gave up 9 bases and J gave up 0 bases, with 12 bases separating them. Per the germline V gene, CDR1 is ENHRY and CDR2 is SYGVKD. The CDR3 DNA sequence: TGTGCCATTAGCGGGTCGAATAGCAATCAGCCCCAGCATTTT. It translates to CAISGSNSNQPQHF.

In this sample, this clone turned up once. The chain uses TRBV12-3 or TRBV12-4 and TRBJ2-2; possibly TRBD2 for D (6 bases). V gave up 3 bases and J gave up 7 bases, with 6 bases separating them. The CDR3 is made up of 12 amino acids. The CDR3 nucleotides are TGTGCCAGCAGTTTGGGGGGCGGGGAGCTGTTTTTT. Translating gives CASSLGGGELFF.

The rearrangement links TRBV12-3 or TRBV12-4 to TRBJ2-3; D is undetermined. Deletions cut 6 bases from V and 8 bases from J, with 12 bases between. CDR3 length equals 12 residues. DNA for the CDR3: TGTGCCAGCAGCCAAGACACCAGTACGCAGTATTTT. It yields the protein CASSQDTSTQYF.

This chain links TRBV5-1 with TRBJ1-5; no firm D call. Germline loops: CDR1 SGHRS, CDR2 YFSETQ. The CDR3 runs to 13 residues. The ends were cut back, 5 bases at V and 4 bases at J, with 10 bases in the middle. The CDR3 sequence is CASRVSENQPQHF. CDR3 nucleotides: TGCGCCAGCAGGGTTTCCGAGAATCAGCCCCAGCATTTT.

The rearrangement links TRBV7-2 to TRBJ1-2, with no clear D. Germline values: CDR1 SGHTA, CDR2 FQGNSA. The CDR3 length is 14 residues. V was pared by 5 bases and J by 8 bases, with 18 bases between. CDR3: CASSLGSGLGGYTF. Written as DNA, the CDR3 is TGTGCCAGCAGCCTAGGTAGCGGCCTGGGGGGCTACACCTTC.

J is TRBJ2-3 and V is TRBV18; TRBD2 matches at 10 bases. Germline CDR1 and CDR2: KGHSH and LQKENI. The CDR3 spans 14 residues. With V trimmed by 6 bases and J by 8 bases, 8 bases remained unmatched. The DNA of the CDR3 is TGTGCCAGCTCGCCAACTCCTAGCGGGGGTACGCAGTATTTT. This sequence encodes CASSPTPSGGTQYF. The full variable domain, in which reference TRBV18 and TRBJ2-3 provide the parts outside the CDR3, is NAGVMQNPRHLVRRRGQEARLRCSPMKGHSHVYWYRQLPEEGLKFMVYLQKENIIDESGMPKERFSAEFPKEGPSILRIQQVVRGDSAAYFCASSPTPSGGTQYFGPGTRLTVL.

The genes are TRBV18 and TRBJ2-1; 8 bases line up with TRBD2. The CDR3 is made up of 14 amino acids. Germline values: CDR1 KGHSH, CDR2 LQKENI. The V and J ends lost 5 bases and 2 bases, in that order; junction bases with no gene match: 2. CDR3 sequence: CASSTGGTYNEQFF. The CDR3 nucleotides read TGTGCCAGCTCAACGGGGGGGACCTACAATGAGCAGTTCTTC.

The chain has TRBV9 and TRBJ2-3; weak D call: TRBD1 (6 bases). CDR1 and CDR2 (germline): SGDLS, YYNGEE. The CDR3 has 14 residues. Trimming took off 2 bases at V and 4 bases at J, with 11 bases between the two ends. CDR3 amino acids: CASSVLGAADTQYF. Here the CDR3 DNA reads TGTGCCAGCAGCGTCCTGGGGGCAGCAGATACGCAGTATTTT.

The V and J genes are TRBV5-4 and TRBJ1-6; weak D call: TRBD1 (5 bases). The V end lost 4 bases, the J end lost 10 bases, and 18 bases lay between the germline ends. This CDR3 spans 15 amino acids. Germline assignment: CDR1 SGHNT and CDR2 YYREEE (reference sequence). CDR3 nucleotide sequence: TGTGCCAGCAGCCCCTCATCGGGGGTGGACTCACCCCTCCACTTT. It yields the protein CASSPSSGVDSPLHF.

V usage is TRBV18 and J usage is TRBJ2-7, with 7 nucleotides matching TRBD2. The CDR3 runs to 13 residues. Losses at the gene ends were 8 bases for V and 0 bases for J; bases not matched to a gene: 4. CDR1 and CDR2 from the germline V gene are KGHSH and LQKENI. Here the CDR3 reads CASTGGGSYEQYF. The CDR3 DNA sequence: TGTGCCAGCACGGGCGGGGGCTCCTACGAGCAGTACTTC.

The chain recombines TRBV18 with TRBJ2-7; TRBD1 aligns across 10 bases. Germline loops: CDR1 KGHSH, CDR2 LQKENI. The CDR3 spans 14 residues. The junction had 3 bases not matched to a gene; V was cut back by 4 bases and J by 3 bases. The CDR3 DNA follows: TGTGCCAGCTCACTAAGGACAGGGGGCTACGAGCAGTACTTC. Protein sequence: CASSLRTGGYEQYF.